The source of this T cell receptor (beta chain) is a study of HIV-infected children after antiretroviral therapy interruption. Study at large: Median age was roughly 10 years (interruption) and roughly 8 years (continuous).

Study outcomes and limitations: Some non-naive CD45RA+ T cells might be present among sorted naive cells.

As for this clonotype: The antigen is undetermined.

A 3' RACE protocol on RNA, with unique molecular identifiers, produced the TCR library. MiXCR, run by TCRdb on the 3' RACE reads, gives a single entry per CDR3 protein. The data contain some 51,000 distinct CDR3 sequences, around 4% of them seen just once; the ten biggest clones take up about 0.71%. Germline CDR1 is DFQATT and CDR2 is SNEGSKA (reference sequence). CDR3 length: 14 amino acids. With 5 bases clipped from V and 4 bases from J, the junction kept 7 bases outside the gene matches. This sample's treatment: PENTA 11 planned treatment interruption arm or continuous ART arm. Naive CD4+ CD45RA+ CD45RO- T cells were sorted from thawed PBMCs.

This chain links TRBV20-1 with TRBJ1-5, with 8 positions matching TRBD1. The source is a pool of human donors with HIV. Sample: CD45RA+ CD4+ T cells from PBMCs, pooled from several time points, taken from a donor given antiretroviral therapy, either interrupted or continuous. The subset here: naive CD4+ CD45RA+ CD45RO- T cells. The CDR3 nucleotides read TGCAGTGCTTCCCGGACAGGGACTAATCAGCCCCAGCATTTT. It codes for CSASRTGTNQPQHF.